A single sample gave rise to the 16 T cell receptor beta chains below, sequenced in a study of cytomegalovirus exposure and HLA in healthy donors. Use of 60 Vbeta and 13 Jbeta primers characterized the PCR. Measured with immunoSEQ multiplex PCR; TCRdb has only the in-frame clones, and not every one. The table has 90,000 to 140,000 clones, 15% seen once. Input material: PBMCs. The receptor source for this set is a female donor in good health and CMV-seronegative.

The chain has TRBV19 and TRBJ2-5; D might be TRBD1 (6 bases). Germline V lookup: CDR1 LNHDA, CDR2 SQIVND (reference sequence). The length of the CDR3 is 13 residues. The V gene lost 5 bases and the J gene lost 2 bases, with 9 bases spanning the gap. This CDR3 is CASSRTEQETQYF. The DNA for the CDR3 is TGTGCCAGTAGTCGGACAGAACAAGAGACCCAGTACTTC.

This rearrangement joins TRBV6-5 to TRBJ2-1; 12 bases agree with TRBD2. The germline V gene encodes CDR1 MNHEY and CDR2 SVGAGI. The J segment lost 7 bases and the V segment lost 6 bases, leaving 7 bases of the junction unmatched. The CDR3 totals 15 residues. The CDR3 DNA follows: TGTGCCAGCAGCACGCTAGCGGGGGGGCATAATGAGCAGTTCTTC. Protein sequence: CASSTLAGGHNEQFF.

This clone was seen more than once but under ten times. This chain uses TRBV30 with TRBJ2-5; tentatively, D is TRBD2 (6 bases). V was pared by 0 bases and J by 6 bases, with 17 bases between. There are 15 residues in the CDR3. CDR1 and CDR2 from the germline V gene are GTSNPN and SVGIG (reference sequence). The CDR3 nucleotides read TGTGCCTGGAGTGTAGGGCTAGCGCCCTCAAAGACCCAGTACTTC. Translated, it gives CAWSVGLAPSKTQYF.

The V gene is TRBV12-5, the J gene TRBJ2-5; perhaps TRBD1 as D (6 bases). V was shortened by 2 bases and J by 5 bases, with 12 bases between the two germline ends. This CDR3 is built from 14 residues. The germline gives CDR1 LGHNT, CDR2 FRNRAP. The CDR3 spells CASGLQGPLETQYF. The CDR3 nucleotides are TGTGCTAGTGGTTTGCAGGGGCCTTTGGAGACCCAGTACTTC.

About this clone: Other DNA sequences of this sample code for an identical CDR3. This chain uses TRBV15 with TRBJ1-5; 7 nucleotides agree with TRBD1. Germline assignment: CDR1 LNHNV and CDR2 YYDKDF (reference sequence). V shed 5 bases, J shed 0 bases, and the junction held 1 base outside the gene matches. The CDR3 totals 14 residues. CDR3 DNA sequence: TGTGCCACCAGCCGGGACAGTAGCAATCAGCCCCAGCATTTT. The encoded protein is CATSRDSSNQPQHF.

This chain uses TRBV2 with TRBJ2-5, with 8 bases that match TRBD1. The CDR3 is made up of 16 amino acids. The trim removed 5 bases at V and 5 bases at J, leaving 13 bases unmatched. The germline V gene has CDR1 SNHLY and CDR2 FYNNEI. The CDR3 loop reads CASSQGAQRSVETQYF. DNA of the CDR3: TGTGCCAGCAGTCAGGGGGCGCAACGTTCGGTGGAGACCCAGTACTTC.

The V gene is TRBV7-6, the J gene TRBJ2-5, with no clear D. CDR3 length equals 14 residues. V was clipped by 1 base and J by 2 bases, with 8 bases between them. CDR1 is SGHVS and CDR2 is FNYEAQ in the germline V gene. CDR3 DNA: TGTGCCAGCAGCTTAGGGGCGTTACAAGAGACCCAGTACTTC. Its translation is CASSLGALQETQYF.

This clone occurred a few times. This sequence joins TRBV2 and TRBJ1-4; D remains ambiguous. Germline loops: CDR1 SNHLY, CDR2 FYNNEI. V lost 8 bases and J lost 5, with 15 bases in between. The CDR3 covers 14 residues. The CDR3 spells CASRGFGINEKLFF. CDR3 sequence (DNA): TGTGCCAGCCGCGGATTCGGAATAAATGAAAAACTGTTTTTT.

This clone has just one count. The chain links TRBV7-6 to TRBJ2-4; TRBD2 agrees at 10 bases. J was trimmed by 7 bases and V by 5 bases; bases with no gene match: 17. Germline V gene data show CDR1 as SGHVS and CDR2 as FNYEAQ. The CDR3 sequence is 18 residues long. CDR3 region: CASSPEPGLANGLNIQYF. The CDR3 DNA sequence: TGTGCCAGCAGCCCCGAACCGGGACTAGCGAACGGGTTGAACATTCAGTACTTC.

The chain recombines TRBV6-1 with TRBJ1-5; 7 bases align to TRBD1. V shed 5 bases, J shed 11 bases, and the junction held 12 bases outside the gene matches. CDR3 length: 14 amino acids. Germline CDR1 is MNHNS and CDR2 is SASEGT. CDR3: CASSSTGESTAQHF. In DNA form, the CDR3 reads TGTGCCAGCAGTTCCACAGGGGAGAGTACAGCCCAGCATTTT.

This chain joins TRBV30 and TRBJ2-1; 14 bases align to TRBD2. This CDR3 has 15 amino acids. The J segment lost 7 bases and the V segment lost 1 base, leaving 3 bases of the junction unmatched. CDR1 GTSNPN and CDR2 SVGIG come from the germline V gene (reference sequence). The CDR3 region is CAWSARLAGGNEQFF. The DNA of the CDR3 is TGTGCCTGGAGTGCACGACTAGCGGGGGGGAATGAGCAGTTCTTC.

Only a few counts were recorded for this clone. V usage is TRBV7-8 and J usage is TRBJ2-7; tentative D call: TRBD2 (7 bases). The V gene lost 4 bases and the J gene lost 2 bases, with 27 bases spanning the gap. The CDR3 is made up of 19 amino acids. From germline, CDR1 is SGHVS and CDR2 FQNEAQ. CDR3 coding DNA: TGTGCCAGCAGCTCTAGGGGAGGGGGTAGACTAGTCGCTACCTACGAGCAGTACTTC. Translating it yields CASSSRGGGRLVATYEQYF.

The genes are TRBV20-1 and TRBJ1-2; no definite D call. Deletions cut 0 bases from V and 8 bases from J, with 4 bases between. The CDR3 is 10 amino acids. Looked up from germline, CDR1 is DFQATT and CDR2 is SNEGSKA (reference sequence). The CDR3 reads CSARERGYTF. The CDR3 region has the DNA TGCAGTGCTAGAGAGCGAGGCTACACCTTC.

With regard to this clone: An end of the junction differs from the germline gene, which may be a read error. Other DNA sequences within the sample encode an identical CDR3. V is TRBV30 and J is TRBJ2-3; TRBD2 agrees at 9 bases. The CDR3 contains 17 residues. Germline values: CDR1 GTSNPN, CDR2 SVGIG (reference sequence). The chain's CDR3 is CAWSGVREGRGTDTQYF. CDR3 sequence (DNA): TGTGCCTGGAGTGGCGTGCGGGAGGGCCGGGGCACAGATACGCAATATTTT.

This clone was observed a handful of times. The chain recombines TRBV5-1 with TRBJ1-2; D might be TRBD1 (6 bases). Germline assignment: CDR1 SGHRS and CDR2 YFSETQ. Trimming shortened V by 1 base and J by 3 bases, and 13 bases separated the two germline ends. The CDR3 is 15 amino acids. The CDR3 protein is CASSLSGGQYYGYTF. The CDR3 DNA sequence: TGCGCCAGCAGCTTGTCAGGTGGACAGTACTATGGCTACACCTTC.

The chain has TRBV30 and TRBJ2-2; 7 bases agree with TRBD2. V trimming: 4 bases; J trimming: 7 bases; junction bases outside the gene matches: 15. Germline lookup yields CDR1 GTSNPN and CDR2 SVGIG (reference sequence). This CDR3 has 16 residues. The CDR3 spells CAWIYHEGGPNGELFF. The CDR3 nucleotides are TGTGCCTGGATTTACCATGAGGGAGGGCCGAACGGGGAGCTGTTTTTT. The entire variable domain, with the rest obtained from reference TRBV30 and TRBJ2-2, is as follows: SQTIHQWPATLVQPVGSPLSLECTVEGTSNPNLYWYRQAAGRGLQLLFYSVGIGQISSEVPQNLSASRPQDRQFILSSKKLLLSDSGFYLCAWIYHEGGPNGELFFGEGSRLTVL.